The source of this T cell receptor (beta chain) is a study of PD-1 blockade in classical Hodgkin lymphoma. V was cut by 1 base and J by 2 bases, with 19 bases left in between. This CDR3 region has 18 residues. The germline CDR1 and CDR2 sequences are SEHNR and FQNEAQ (reference sequence). Time point in this sample: cycle 4 day 1 (C4D1), after five to seven weeks of nivolumab. Every patient was affected by relapse after autologous stem cell transplantation, while exposure to brentuximab vedotin was not uniform. Complete response, partial response or progressive disease constituted the best responses recorded. Sequencing used immunoSEQ multiplex PCR; TCRdb keeps in-frame clones, though not all of them. The sample gives over 25,000 clones, less than 75% of which show up once; almost 4% is in the top ten.

Sequenced material: peripheral blood mononuclear cells (PBMCs), taken before the fourth cycle of nivolumab. The chain joins TRBV7-9 to TRBJ2-3; D is possibly TRBD2 (6 bases). This TCR was recovered from a human donor with classical Hodgkin lymphoma. In DNA form, the CDR3 reads TGTGCCAGCAGCTTAGACCGGCGGGGAGGCTATCTCACAGATACGCAGTATTTT. Translated, it gives CASSLDRRGGYLTDTQYF.